The clone carrying this T cell receptor beta chain has a handful of counts. Antigen: not known. This specimen comes from a study of T cells after posttransplantation cyclophosphamide. A marrow graft followed busulfan-fludarabine conditioning, with cyclophosphamide on days +3 and +4. The V segment lost 2 bases and the J segment 2 bases; nucleotides outside the gene matches: 5. In germline, CDR1 is LGHNA, CDR2 YSLEER. The CDR3 has 15 residues. Libraries were prepared by immunoSEQ multiplex PCR; TCRdb keeps only in-frame clonotypes and omits some of them. The sample holds some 16,000 clones; roughly 80% are singletons and the top ten take around a third. Study-level points and caveats: Tissue-infiltrating T cells from skin or gut overlapped little with blood T cells.

The sample in question was CD8+ T cells sorted from PBMCs, obtained 1,700 to 2,000 days after a stem cell transplant with posttransplant cyclophosphamide. The chain carries TRBV4-3 and TRBJ1-2, with TRBD1 matching over 7 bases. The sequence came from a female patient in her 40s who received an allogeneic stem cell transplant from a related donor, was CMV-positive, and had no GVHD. Some of the T cells might come from the graft donor. In DNA, the CDR3 is TGCGCCAGCAGCCAATATACAGGGGCCAACTATGGCTACACCTTC. Encoded protein: CASSQYTGANYGYTF.